These 27 T cell receptor beta chains originate from one sample sequenced in a study of regulatory T cells in long-lasting Graves disease. This sample's time point: persistent/refractory GD, antithyroid drugs over 5 years with positive TRAb. RNA from PBMCs was the source of the TCR library. Libraries of TCR beta came from iRepertoire HTBI primers plus Arm-PCR of CDR3 regions. In TCRdb, the multiplex PCR reads were re-called with MiXCR into one record per CDR3 protein. This table has approximately 380,000 distinct CDR3 sequences, less than 25% appearing once. This material consisted of peripheral blood mononuclear cells (PBMCs), taken when the disease was refractory, from a patient treated with antithyroid drugs. These receptors originate from a female donor with Graves disease.

This clonotype has ten or more counts. The chain links TRBV12-3 or TRBV12-4 to TRBJ2-7, with D unresolved. The V gene lost 3 bases and the J gene lost 4 bases, with 10 bases spanning the gap. The CDR3 totals 13 residues. CDR3 in amino acids: CASSFRATYEQYF. CDR3 coding DNA: TGTGCCAGCAGTTTCCGGGCTACTTACGAGCAGTACTTC.

At least ten counts were recorded for this clonotype. The chain couples TRBV27 to TRBJ1-5, with TRBD1 matching over 7 bases. Germline CDR1 reads MNHEY; CDR2 reads SMNVEV (reference sequence). V shed 8 bases and J 0 bases; nucleotides not matched to a gene: 4. This CDR3 has 14 amino acids. The CDR3 DNA reads as TGTGCCAGCTCGACAGGGACTAGCAATCAGCCCCAGCATTTT. Encoded protein: CASSTGTSNQPQHF.

The chain joins TRBV4-1 to TRBJ1-5; D gene uncertain. V was pared by 1 base and J by 3 bases, with 13 bases between. The CDR3 sequence is 16 residues long. Germline values: CDR1 MGHRA, CDR2 YSYEKL. The CDR3 region is CASSQGTTVNNQPQHF. The CDR3 nucleotides are TGCGCCAGCAGCCAAGGGACGACGGTGAACAATCAGCCCCAGCATTTT.

The chain links TRBV19 to TRBJ2-2; perhaps D is TRBD1 or TRBD2 (5 bases each). CDR3 length: 15 amino acids. Trimming pared 5 bases from V and 4 bases from J, leaving 14 bases between. The V gene's germline CDR1 is LNHDA and CDR2 SQIVND (reference sequence). CDR3 nucleotide sequence: TGTGCCAGTAGTGACATTACCGGGACCACCGGGGAGCTGTTTTTT. Translated: CASSDITGTTGELFF. Using reference TRBV19 and TRBJ2-2 for the parts outside the CDR3, the full variable domain is DGGITQSPKYLFRKEGQNVTLSCEQNLNHDAMYWYRQDPGQGLRLIYYSQIVNDFQKGDIAEGYSVSREKKESFPLTVTSAQKNPTAFYLCASSDITGTTGELFFGEGSRLTVL.

As to this clonotype: The CDR3 end shows no conserved phenylalanine or tryptophan, and so a read error is likely. This rearrangement joins TRBV7-9 to TRBJ2-7; D might be TRBD2 (5 bases). Germline V gives CDR1 SEHNR, CDR2 FQNEAQ (reference sequence). This CDR3 region has 14 residues. Deletions cut 4 bases from V and 2 bases from J, with 12 bases between. CDR3 in amino acids: CASSSPGLTYEQYL. The CDR3 DNA follows: TGTGCCAGCAGCTCCCCGGGGTTAACCTACGAGCAGTACCTC.

This clonotype was observed at least ten times. The chain has TRBV7-2 and TRBJ2-2, with D perhaps assigned TRBD1 or TRBD2 (5 bases each). Trimming cost V 5 bases and J 8 bases, with 15 bases left between them. CDR3 length: 14 amino acids. CDR1 is SGHTA, CDR2 FQGNSA, per germline. The CDR3 DNA reads TGTGCCAGCAGCCACGGGGCCCGGGCGGGGGAGCTGTTTTTT. Translation gives CASSHGARAGELFF.

This clonotype was observed many times. V gene TRBV24-1 combines with J gene TRBJ1-1; no clear D. V lost 4 bases and J 4 bases, leaving 12 bases between the germline ends. Germline V gene data show CDR1 as KGHDR and CDR2 as SFDVKD. The CDR3 has 14 amino acids. CDR3 bases: TGTGCCACCAGTGACGGTGGTAGGACCACTGAAGCTTTCTTT. It translates to CATSDGGRTTEAFF.

The CDR3 spells CASSYNRGLTEAFF. The CDR3 bases are TGTGCCAGCAGTTATAACAGGGGGCTTACTGAAGCTTTCTTT. This chain uses TRBV6-2 or TRBV6-3 with TRBJ1-1, with TRBD1 matching 9 bases. This CDR3 has 14 amino acids. The V and J ends lost 3 bases and 5 bases, in that order; junction bases with no gene match: 4. Germline CDR1 is MNHEY and CDR2 is SVGEGT.

There are a few counts of this clonotype. The chain carries TRBV6-1 and TRBJ2-7; unclear D gene. This CDR3 is built from 14 residues. The germline gives CDR1 MNHNS, CDR2 SASEGT. V lost 6 bases and J lost 9, with 21 bases in between. The CDR3 nucleotides read TGTGCCAGCAGGTCTGGCGGAACTATACGAGGGCAGTACTTC. This sequence encodes CASRSGGTIRGQYF.

This clonotype was seen ten or more times. This chain links TRBV28 with TRBJ1-5; D may be TRBD1 (6 bases). V was shortened by 2 bases and J by 0 bases, with 14 bases between the two germline ends. The CDR3 extends over 17 amino acids. The germline V gene has CDR1 MDHEN and CDR2 SYDVKM. The CDR3 loop reads CASSLSGQIYSNQPQHF. The CDR3 DNA follows: TGTGCCAGCAGTTTAAGTGGACAGATTTATAGCAATCAGCCCCAGCATTTT.

This clonotype has more than one count but fewer than ten. The rearrangement uses TRBV28 and TRBJ1-5; TRBD1 matches 10 bases. CDR1 MDHEN and CDR2 SYDVKM come from the germline V gene. The V gene end was trimmed by 2 bases and the J gene end by 4 bases; junction bases not matched to a gene: 5. The CDR3 is 16 amino acids. This CDR3 reads CASSLIGTGENQPQHF. The CDR3 DNA follows: TGTGCCAGCAGTTTAATTGGGACAGGGGAAAATCAGCCCCAGCATTTT.

V and J are TRBV10-3 and TRBJ2-7; 9 nucleotides agree with TRBD1. The CDR3 extends over 14 amino acids. Germline values: CDR1 ENHRY, CDR2 SYGVKD. V was pared by 8 bases and J by 0 bases, with 5 bases of the junction left unmatched. CDR3 sequence reads: CAIGPGQGSYEQYF. In DNA form, the CDR3 reads TGTGCCATCGGACCGGGACAGGGCTCCTACGAGCAGTACTTC.

This clonotype was counted at least ten times. The chain combines TRBV12-3 or TRBV12-4 with TRBJ2-7; no clear D gene. The V end was cut by 3 bases, the J end by 5 bases, with 8 bases between. This CDR3 is built from 12 residues. CDR3 DNA sequence: TGTGCCAGCAGTTTCGGCAGTGACGAGCAGTACTTC. As protein: CASSFGSDEQYF.

In its sample, this clonotype was seen many times. The chain links TRBV2 to TRBJ1-1, with D perhaps TRBD1 (6 bases). This CDR3 contains 13 residues. CDR1 SNHLY and CDR2 FYNNEI come from the germline V gene. V lost 6 bases to trimming and J lost 0 bases, with 8 bases between them. CDR3 sequence: CASRDRLNTEAFF. The CDR3 coding sequence is TGTGCCAGCAGGGACAGACTGAACACTGAAGCTTTCTTT.

This clonotype appeared a few times. This chain links TRBV28 with TRBJ1-6; no clear D. Germline loops: CDR1 MDHEN, CDR2 SYDVKM. This CDR3 has 17 residues. V lost 6 bases and J lost 4, with 19 bases in between. CDR3 in amino acids: CASSSSSLNRYNSPLHF. CDR3 DNA sequence: TGTGCCAGCAGCTCCTCCTCATTAAACCGGTATAATTCACCCCTCCACTTT.

Ten or more counts support this clonotype. The chain couples TRBV28 to TRBJ1-1, with D hard to call. CDR1 is MDHEN, CDR2 SYDVKM, per germline. Trimming took 10 bases from V and 7 from J, leaving 13 bases between them. The CDR3 extends over 11 amino acids. The CDR3 sequence is CATKRVVEAFF. CDR3 sequence (DNA): TGTGCCACTAAACGAGTAGTTGAAGCTTTCTTT. Looking up the rest from reference TRBV28 and TRBJ1-1 gives the full variable domain: DVKVTQSSRYLVKRTGEKVFLECVQDMDHENMFWYRQDPGLGLRLIYFSYDVKMKEKGDIPEGYSVSREKKERFSLILESASTNQTSMYLCATKRVVEAFFGQGTRLTVV.

This clonotype was seen at least ten times. The chain carries TRBV7-2 and TRBJ2-7; tentative D call: TRBD1 (7 bases). Per the germline V gene, CDR1 is SGHTA and CDR2 is FQGNSA. There are 13 residues in the CDR3. The V end lost 2 bases, the J end lost 3 bases, and 8 bases lay between the germline ends. CDR3 in amino acids: CASSLQGGYEQYF. In DNA form, the CDR3 reads TGTGCCAGCAGCTTACAGGGGGGCTACGAGCAGTACTTC.

This clonotype was counted between two and nine times. The V gene is TRBV7-3, the J gene TRBJ1-6; D is perhaps TRBD1 (5 bases). CDR1 SGHTA and CDR2 FQGTGA come from the germline V gene. The CDR3 runs to 15 residues. Trimming pared 2 bases from V and 6 bases from J, leaving 11 bases between. The CDR3 protein is CASSLSGGSNSPLHF. CDR3 DNA: TGTGCCAGCAGCTTATCCGGGGGTAGTAATTCACCCCTCCACTTT.

In nucleotides, the CDR3 is TGCAGTGCTAGAGACTTGGTGGCGGGGCACGAGCAGTACTTC. Protein: CSARDLVAGHEQYF. This chain links TRBV20-1 with TRBJ2-7; D is possibly TRBD2 (6 bases). V was clipped by 0 bases and J by 5 bases, with 14 bases between them. Germline CDR1 and CDR2: DFQATT and SNEGSKA (reference sequence). The CDR3 length is 14 residues.

At least ten counts were recorded for this clonotype. J is TRBJ2-5 and V is TRBV30; no clear D. Germline V gives CDR1 GTSNPN, CDR2 SVGIG (reference sequence). V lost 3 bases and J 1 base, leaving 9 bases between the germline ends. This CDR3 has 13 amino acids. The CDR3 DNA reads TGTGCCTGGAGGGACGATAGCCAAGAGACCCAGTACTTC. Its protein is CAWRDDSQETQYF.

This clonotype has a handful of counts. The rearrangement links TRBV29-1 to TRBJ2-5; D is tentatively TRBD1 or TRBD2 (6 bases each). Germline-derived CDR1 and CDR2 are SQVTM and ANQGSEA. The CDR3 has 14 amino acids. The V end was cut by 4 bases, the J end by 5 bases, with 17 bases between. CDR3 protein: CSVGFGGQGETQYF. The CDR3 region has the DNA TGCAGCGTTGGTTTTGGGGGGCAAGGGGAGACCCAGTACTTC.

This clonotype came up many times. The gene calls are TRBV5-1 and TRBJ1-4, with 8 bases lining up with TRBD1. The trim removed 4 bases at V and 8 bases at J, leaving 7 bases unmatched. The CDR3 extends over 14 amino acids. The germline gives CDR1 SGHRS, CDR2 YFSETQ. CDR3: CASSTRGRGEKLFF. The CDR3 DNA follows: TGCGCCAGCAGCACCAGGGGGCGAGGCGAAAAACTGTTTTTT.

This clonotype was seen repeatedly, ten times or more. The chain has TRBV12-3 or TRBV12-4 and TRBJ1-1; D gene unclear. V gave up 5 bases and J gave up 6 bases, with 10 bases separating them. The CDR3 is 12 amino acids. DNA for the CDR3: TGTGCCAGCAGTCACAAACTTGCTGAAGCTTTCTTT. It yields the protein CASSHKLAEAFF.

The table lists this clonotype with many counts. The V and J genes are TRBV12-3 or TRBV12-4 and TRBJ2-2; D not resolved. The CDR3 loop spans 12 amino acids. V was cut by 7 bases and J by 3 bases, with 6 bases left in between. CDR3 DNA sequence: TGTGCCAGCACAAGGGACACCGGGGAGCTGTTTTTT. This translates into CASTRDTGELFF.

This clonotype was picked up a small number of times. The V gene is TRBV27, the J gene TRBJ2-1, with 8 bases identical to TRBD1. With V trimmed by 5 bases and J by 0 bases, 12 bases remained unmatched. The CDR3 is 18 residues long. Germline CDR1 MNHEY, CDR2 SMNVEV (reference sequence). In DNA form, the CDR3 reads TGTGCCAGCAGTGACCAGACAGGGGTAGTAAGCTCCTACAATGAGCAGTTCTTC. It codes for CASSDQTGVVSSYNEQFF.

The CDR3 nucleotides are TGTGCCAGCAGCTTGGGAGGGATAGGTGAGCAGTTCTTC. It yields the protein CASSLGGIGEQFF. J is TRBJ2-1 and V is TRBV7-2, with 7 bases fitting TRBD2. V gave up 3 bases and J gave up 9 bases; unmatched junction bases: 5. The germline gives CDR1 SGHTA, CDR2 FQGNSA. The CDR3 spans 13 residues.

This clonotype was observed at least ten times. This sequence joins TRBV12-3 or TRBV12-4 and TRBJ2-5, with D tentatively TRBD1 (6 bases). The CDR3 length is 15 residues. The V and J ends lost 1 base and 4 bases respectively, with 13 bases between them. The CDR3 loop reads CASSLETGVPETQYF. The CDR3 coding sequence is TGTGCCAGCAGTTTAGAGACAGGAGTCCCAGAGACCCAGTACTTC.